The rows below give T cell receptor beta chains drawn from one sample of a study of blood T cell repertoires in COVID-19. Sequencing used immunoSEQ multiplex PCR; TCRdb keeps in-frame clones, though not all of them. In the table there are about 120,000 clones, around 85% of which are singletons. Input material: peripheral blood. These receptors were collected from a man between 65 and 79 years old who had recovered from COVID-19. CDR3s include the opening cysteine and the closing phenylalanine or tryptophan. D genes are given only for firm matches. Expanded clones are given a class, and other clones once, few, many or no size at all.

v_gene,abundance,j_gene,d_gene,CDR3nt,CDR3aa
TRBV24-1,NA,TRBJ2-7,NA,TGTGCCACCAGTGATTTGGGGTCAGGGGACGAGCAGTACTTC,CATSDLGSGDEQYF
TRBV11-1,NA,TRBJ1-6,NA,TGTGCCAGCAGCTTAGAAGCCTATTCACCCCTCCACTTT,CASSLEAYSPLHF
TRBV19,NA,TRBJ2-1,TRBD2,TGTGCCAGTAGTAAGACTAGCGGCTCCTACAATGAGCAGTTCTTC,CASSKTSGSYNEQFF
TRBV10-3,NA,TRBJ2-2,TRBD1,TGTGCCAGCCGTCCTGGACAGGGGAGAGATAACACCGGGGAGCTGTTTTTT,CASRPGQGRDNTGELFF
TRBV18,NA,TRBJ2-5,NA,TGTGCCAGCTCACGTGACACGGGGGTCGAGACCCAGTACTTC,CASSRDTGVETQYF
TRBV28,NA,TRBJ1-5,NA,TGTGCCAGCAGTTTCGGCGGTTACAATAGCAATCAGCCCCAGCATTTT,CASSFGGYNSNQPQHF
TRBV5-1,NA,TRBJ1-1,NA,TGCGCCAGCAGATTTGACGGAGAAGAAGCTTTCTTT,CASRFDGEEAFF
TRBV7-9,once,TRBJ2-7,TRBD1,TGTGCCAGCAATAAGGACAGGGAAAGCTACGAGCAGTACTTC,CASNKDRESYEQYF
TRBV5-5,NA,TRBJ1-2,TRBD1,TGTGCCAGCAGCTTGGGGTGGGGGACAGGGGGCGACTATGGCTACACCTTC,CASSLGWGTGGDYGYTF
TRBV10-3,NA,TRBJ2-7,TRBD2,TGTGCCATCGGACTAGCGGGGGGCTCCTACGAGCAGTACTTC,CAIGLAGGSYEQYF
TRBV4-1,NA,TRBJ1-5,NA,TGCGCCAGCAGCCAAACTCGTAGATCCAATCAGCCCCAGCATTTT,CASSQTRRSNQPQHF
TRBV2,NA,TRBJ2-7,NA,TGTGCCAGCCGCCGAGGAGCGGGCTTGTCCTACGAGCAGTACTTC,CASRRGAGLSYEQYF
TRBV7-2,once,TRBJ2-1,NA,TGTGCCAGCAGTCTCTTTAGGGGAAATGAGCAGTTCTTC,CASSLFRGNEQFF
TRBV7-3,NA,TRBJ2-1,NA,TGTGCCAGCAGCTTAAACGGGGTTCGGGATGAGCAGTTCTTC,CASSLNGVRDEQFF
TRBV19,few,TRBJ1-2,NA,TGTGCCAGTAGTATTACCCTTGTCGATGGGGGGGCTAACTATGGCTACACCTTC,CASSITLVDGGANYGYTF
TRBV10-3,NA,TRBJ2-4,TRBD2,TGTGCCATCAGTCCTAGCGGGGGGGCCCAAAACATTCAGTACTTC,CAISPSGGAQNIQYF